The 9 T cell receptor beta chains below were found in one sample sequenced in a study of blood T cells in healthy people across ages. A second roughly 7 to 11 cycle PCR used barcoded and J-beta primers. Via MiXCR, TCRdb re-called the 5' RACE reads, giving one row per CDR3 protein. The sample has approximately 1,000,000 distinct CDR3 sequences; around two fifths are singletons. Sequencing input: blood. These receptors originate from a man in his late teens or twenties in good health.

The chain couples TRBV30 to TRBJ1-1; D not certain. The V end was cut by 7 bases, the J end by 8 bases, with 11 bases between. The CDR3 runs to 10 residues. Per the germline V gene, CDR1 is GTSNPN and CDR2 is SVGIG (reference sequence). CDR3 sequence: CASFRHEAFF. CDR3 DNA sequence: TGTGCCTCTTTCCGACACGAAGCTTTCTTT.

A note on this clonotype: Germline is not matched at one junction end, which may reflect a read error. J is TRBJ2-1 and V is TRBV6-5, with 7 bases that match TRBD1. The J call is in doubt because the DNA end fits TRBJ2-7 better. Germline V lookup: CDR1 MNHEY, CDR2 SVGAGI. The CDR3 is 15 residues long. The CDR3: CVSSRDSNSYNEQYF. CDR3 bases: TGTGTCAGCAGCCGGGACAGCAACTCCTACAATGAGCAGTACTTC.

This clonotype has a count of ten or more. CDR3 nucleotide sequence: TGTGCCAGCTCACCAACAGGAGCCTCCGCTAACTATGGCTACACCTTC. Its translation is CASSPTGASANYGYTF. This sequence joins TRBV18 and TRBJ1-2, with TRBD1 as a possible D gene (5 bases). There are 16 residues in the CDR3. Germline CDR1 and CDR2: KGHSH and LQKENI. The germline V and J ends were trimmed by 2 bases and 0 bases, with 13 bases remaining between them.

The chain carries TRBV7-2 and TRBJ2-1; no firm D call. The CDR3 loop spans 16 amino acids. Germline CDR1 reads SGHTA; CDR2 reads FQGNSA. With 8 bases removed from V and 9 bases from J, the gap between germline ends came to 26 bases. CDR3 residues: CASGPSTDLVSREQFF. The CDR3 DNA sequence: TGTGCCAGCGGTCCAAGCACGGACCTAGTTTCGCGTGAGCAGTTCTTC.

The rearrangement links TRBV6-2 or TRBV6-3 to TRBJ1-1; 8 bases match TRBD1. Germline V gives CDR1 MNHEY, CDR2 SVGEGT. The CDR3 runs 13 residues. Trimming at V came to 7 bases and at J to 4 bases, leaving 5 bases not matched to a gene. CDR3 protein: CASTWGTGTEAFF. In DNA, the CDR3 is TGTGCCAGCACTTGGGGGACAGGCACTGAAGCTTTCTTT.

A note on this clonotype: A junction boundary mismatches the germline segment, possibly from a read error. V gene TRBV6-6 combines with J gene TRBJ2-3; D gene ambiguous. In germline, CDR1 is MNHNY, CDR2 SVGAGI (reference sequence). This CDR3 has 13 residues. CDR3 nucleotides: TGTGCCAGCAGCTACTCGAAGGCGGATACGCAGTATTTT. Its protein is CASSYSKADTQYF.

The table lists this clonotype with a few counts. V and J are TRBV6-1 and TRBJ2-1; D remains ambiguous. Deletions cut 3 bases from V and 5 bases from J, with 11 bases between. The germline CDR1 and CDR2 sequences are MNHNS and SASEGT. The CDR3 runs to 14 residues. The CDR3 sequence is CASSETLAHNEQFF. The CDR3, as DNA: TGTGCCAGCAGTGAGACTTTGGCTCACAATGAGCAGTTCTTC.

This clonotype was detected a few times. The gene calls are TRBV9 and TRBJ1-5, with TRBD1 identical over 8 bases. V was clipped by 2 bases and J by 3 bases; unmatched bases: 4. The CDR3 is 15 residues long. The germline V gene has CDR1 SGDLS and CDR2 YYNGEE. The CDR3 loop reads CASSVATGVNQPQHF. Written as DNA, the CDR3 is TGTGCCAGCAGCGTGGCGACAGGGGTCAATCAGCCCCAGCATTTT.

The gene calls are TRBV5-1 and TRBJ1-4; maybe TRBD1 (6 bases). V was trimmed by 1 base and J by 5 bases, leaving 9 bases between them. Germline V gene lookup returns CDR1 SGHRS and CDR2 YFSETQ. This CDR3 is 14 amino acids long. CDR3 protein: CASSLQGPNEKLFF. The CDR3 DNA follows: TGCGCCAGCAGCTTGCAGGGGCCGAATGAAAAACTGTTTTTT.